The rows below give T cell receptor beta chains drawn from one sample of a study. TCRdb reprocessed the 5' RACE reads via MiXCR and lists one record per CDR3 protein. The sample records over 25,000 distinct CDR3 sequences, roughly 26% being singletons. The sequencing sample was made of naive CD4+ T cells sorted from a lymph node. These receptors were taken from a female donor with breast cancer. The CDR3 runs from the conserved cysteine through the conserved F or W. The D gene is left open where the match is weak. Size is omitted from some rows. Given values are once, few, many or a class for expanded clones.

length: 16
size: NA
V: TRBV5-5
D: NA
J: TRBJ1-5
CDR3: CASSLAVFMGNQPQHF
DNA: TGTGCCAGCAGCTTGGCTGTCTTTATGGGCAATCAGCCCCAGCATTTT

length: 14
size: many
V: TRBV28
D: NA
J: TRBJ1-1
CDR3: CASSHSSGRFEAFF
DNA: TGTGCCAGCAGTCACTCATCGGGACGTTTTGAAGCTTTCTTT

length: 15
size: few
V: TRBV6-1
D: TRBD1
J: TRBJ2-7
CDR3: CASSEGQGASYEQYF
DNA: TGTGCCAGCAGTGAAGGGCAGGGGGCCTCCTACGAGCAGTACTTC

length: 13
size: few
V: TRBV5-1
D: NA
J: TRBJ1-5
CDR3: CASAYSQNQPQHF
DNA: TGCGCCAGCGCCTACAGTCAGAATCAGCCCCAGCATTTT

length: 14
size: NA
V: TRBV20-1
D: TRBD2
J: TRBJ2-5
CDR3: CSARRPGLAGDQYF
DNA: TGCAGTGCTAGGAGACCGGGACTAGCGGGGGACCAGTACTTC

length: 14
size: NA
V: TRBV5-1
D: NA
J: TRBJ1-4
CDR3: CASSLGQANEKLFF
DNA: TGCGCCAGCAGCTTGGGGCAGGCCAATGAAAAACTGTTTTTT

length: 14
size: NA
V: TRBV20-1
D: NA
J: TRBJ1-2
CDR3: CSARDPRAGYGYTF
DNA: TGCAGTGCTAGAGATCCGAGGGCCGGCTATGGCTACACCTTC

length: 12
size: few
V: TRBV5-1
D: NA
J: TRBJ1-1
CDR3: CASSLPNTEAFF
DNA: TGCGCCAGCAGCTTGCCTAACACTGAAGCTTTCTTT

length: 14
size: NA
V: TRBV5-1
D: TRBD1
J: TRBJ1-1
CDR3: CASSLGQADTEAFF
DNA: TGCGCCAGCAGCCTGGGACAGGCGGACACTGAAGCTTTCTTT

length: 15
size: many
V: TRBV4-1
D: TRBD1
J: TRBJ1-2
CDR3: CASSQAGQGDYGYTF
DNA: TGCGCCAGCAGCCAAGCGGGACAGGGGGACTATGGCTACACCTTC

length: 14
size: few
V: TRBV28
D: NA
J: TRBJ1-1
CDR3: CASSFWVLNTEAFF
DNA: TGTGCCAGCAGTTTTTGGGTTTTGAACACTGAAGCTTTCTTT

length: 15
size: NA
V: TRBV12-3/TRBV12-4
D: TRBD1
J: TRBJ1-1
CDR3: CASSSGTGMNTEAFF
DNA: TGTGCCAGCAGTTCCGGGACAGGGATGAACACTGAAGCTTTCTTT

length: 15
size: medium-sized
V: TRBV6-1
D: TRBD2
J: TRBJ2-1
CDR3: CASRPAGVSGNEQFF
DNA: TGTGCCAGCAGACCAGCGGGAGTAAGCGGCAATGAGCAGTTCTTC

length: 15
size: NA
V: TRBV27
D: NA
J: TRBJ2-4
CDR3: CASRSGGVGKNIQYF
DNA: TGTGCCAGCAGGTCCGGGGGCGTCGGCAAAAACATTCAGTACTTC

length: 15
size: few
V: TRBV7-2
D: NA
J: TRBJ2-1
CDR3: CASTKNGDPYNEQFF
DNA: TGTGCCAGCACCAAAAACGGGGATCCCTACAATGAGCAGTTCTTC

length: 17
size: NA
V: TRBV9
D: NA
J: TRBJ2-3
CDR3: CASSVGGSVSDTDTQYF
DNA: TGTGCCAGCAGCGTAGGAGGTAGCGTGTCTGACACAGATACGCAGTATTTT

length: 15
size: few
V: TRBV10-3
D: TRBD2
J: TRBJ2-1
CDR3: CAISDGTSGNNEQFF
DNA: TGTGCCATCAGTGACGGGACTAGCGGCAACAATGAGCAGTTCTTC

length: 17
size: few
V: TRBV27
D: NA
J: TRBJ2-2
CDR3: CASTPLGGRGNTGELFF
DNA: TGTGCCAGCACCCCCCTGGGGGGCAGGGGAAACACCGGGGAGCTGTTTTTT

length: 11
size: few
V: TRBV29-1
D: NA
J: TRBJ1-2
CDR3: CSVPVSLGYTF
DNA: TGCAGCGTACCGGTGAGCCTCGGCTACACCTTC

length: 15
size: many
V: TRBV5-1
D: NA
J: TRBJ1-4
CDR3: CASSLLGSANEKLFF
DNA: TGCGCCAGCAGCTTGTTGGGTTCGGCTAATGAAAAACTGTTTTTT

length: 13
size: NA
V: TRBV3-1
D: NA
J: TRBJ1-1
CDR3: CASSLGGLNEAFF
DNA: TGTGCCAGCAGCCTGGGGGGGCTTAATGAAGCTTTCTTT

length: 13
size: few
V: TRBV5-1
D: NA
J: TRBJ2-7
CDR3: CASRPGSSYEQYF
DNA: TGCGCCAGCAGACCCGGGAGCTCCTACGAGCAGTACTTC